The T cell receptor (beta chain) described here comes from a study of graft-versus-host responses after intestinal transplantation (dated by TCRdb to the early 2020s). About the study as a whole: Recipients received multivisceral, liver-intestinal, or isolated intestinal transplants. Anti-thymocyte globulin induction was given to all recipients, followed by maintenance tacrolimus and steroids for 2 to 4 years. After intestinal transplantation, graft-versus-host and host-versus-graft alloreactive T cell clones were followed in the graft, circulation and bone marrow using bulk TCR-beta CDR3 sequencing. Alloreactive clones were identified by sequencing pre-transplant mixed lymphocyte reaction products and comparing these products with unstimulated pre-transplant donor and recipient T cells. Of the 20 to 25 intestinal transplant recipients enrolled in the cohort, one of whom was a retransplant, a few patients without pretransplant specimens were excluded. Donor T cell macrochimerism was defined as a peak of at least 4% donor T cells among recipient peripheral blood mononuclear cells. Instead of going to the commercial service, samples from three later patients were sequenced in-house on an Illumina MiSeq and processed with MiXCR.

V is pruned by 0 bases and J by 6 bases, leaving 7 bases of the junction without a gene match. Inclusive of the bounding cysteine and phenylalanine, the CDR3 is 16 residues long. Only the CDR3 DNA stays, 48 bases, in frame from base 1. The germline V gene gives CDR1 as SGHRS and CDR2 as YFSETQ. Dithiothreitol, EDTA incubations and collagenase D digestion were used to isolate intraepithelial and lamina propria lymphocytes from graft specimens. Serial intestinal graft biopsy specimens collected up to 600 days after transplant underwent bulk TCR-beta sequencing. What the research found in general, with its limitations: GvH clones were detected in recipient bone marrow, and some of these GvH clones were observed earlier in ileal mucosa or blood, consistent with an intestinal mucosal origin. Patients with donor T cell macrochimerism had high GvH to HvG T cell clonal ratios in their allografts. The relatively low number and heterogeneity of intestinal transplant patients limited the conclusions. Early after transplant, peak levels of circulating GvH clones were found to be associated with declines in HvG clones.

Library generation was performed with the immunoSEQ multiplex PCR assay. For most patients, high-throughput TCR-beta CDR3 sequencing of genomic DNA was performed by Adaptive Biotechnologies. Turning to the authors' computational methods: TCR sequencing data for roughly 17 patients were retrieved from Adaptive's ImmunoSEQ software; a few other patients were processed with MiXCR and VDJtools. CDR3 nucleotide sequences shared between donor and recipient were removed because the origin of such sequences could not be assigned. To be classed as alloreactive, a clone needed at least 2-fold expansion over unstimulated cells and a minimum CFSE-low frequency of 0.002% (template counts) or 0.001% (read counts). A clone was considered mappable if detected in the sequenced pre-transplant spleen, lymph node, or MLR CFSE-low populations of the donor or recipient. The cumulative frequency of alloreactive clones was calculated as a percentage of all sequences, weighted by copy number. In its TCRdb copy, this immuneACCESS table keeps in-frame sequences only and misses some clones. Where compared with another copy, unresolved V genes explain less than half of these, and the others have no known cause. V and J calls and clone size come straight from that table; D and trimming were deduced from the DNA. Recorded for this sample are approximately 8,800 clones; about 74% of them occurred a single time. The ten largest clones represent around 30% of the sample.

On this clone itself: The antigen it recognizes is unknown. Within one base of it there is no much larger clone, and no base qualities were kept.

This receptor was identified in a human patient who received an intestinal transplant, so some T cells may come from the graft donor. The source was ileum tissue, collected about 67 weeks after intestinal transplant. Rearrangement joined TRBV5-1 to TRBJ2-7; 12 junctional bases match TRBD2. The sequenced DNA is TGCGCCAGCAGCTTGGACCGACTAGCGGGAGTCGGCGAGCAGTACTTC. Translated, this is CASSLDRLAGVGEQYF.